This T cell receptor (beta chain) stems from a study of cytomegalovirus exposure and HLA in healthy donors (dated by TCRdb to about 2017). General notes on the study: According to an earlier analysis of several hundred of the donors, about 170 million T cells yielded 117 million unique TCR beta sequences and approximately 280 Gb of sequence data. An early release covering roughly 600 HLA-typed donors comprised approximately 290 gigabases of sequencing data and roughly 86 million unique TCR sequences. The genetic ancestry cluster associated with self-reported Caucasian donors included over 65% of the approximately 430 genotyped donors. The study aimed to test whether signatures of past pathogen exposure could be identified by cataloging public T cell receptors. The study used immunosequencing to profile the T cell repertoires of 670 or so subjects and linked those repertoires to cytomegalovirus serostatus. Besides the first cohort of around 700 subjects, a separate validation cohort made up of roughly 120 different subjects was used. To predict cytomegalovirus infection status, the study brought together high-throughput TCR immunosequencing, statistical association of individual TCRs with disease status, and machine learning. A later analysis re-analyzed previously published TCR beta repertoires from 550 to 700 donors and added high-resolution HLA genotyping to study TCR occurrence patterns. Rather than using new phenotypic data, the later analysis identified candidate immune exposures from TCR beta sequences and from how often those sequences occurred across donors. An earlier analysis of some 500 of the donors applied high-throughput TCR beta sequencing to assess whether each TCR beta V gene segment acted as functional or pseudogenic. Donor age, sex, ethnicity and CMV serostatus were collected together with the repertoire data. Genome-wide SNP genotypes for about 65% of the 666 donors were used in a later genetic analysis, which treated that subset as a discovery cohort. Every discovery cohort repertoire had been produced on one sequencing platform. HLA typing included class I and class II loci at four-digit resolution. Typing coverage varied by locus: roughly 629-630 donors for A, B, C, DRB1 and DQB1; roughly 560 for DQA1; about 570 for DPA1; about 450 for DPB1. Four to six DR-DQ haplotypes were handled as single units for association and clustering because linkage in the cohort was strong. Among several hundred genotyped donors of the cohort, an average of approximately 200,000 unique TCR beta nucleotide sequences was sequenced per donor, of which about 19% were non-productive. Broad study findings and their caveats: In vitro tests confirmed that a few of the cytomegalovirus-associated TCR beta chains recognize cytomegalovirus antigens. In a later analysis, HLA-associated TCR beta chains were found to be more clonally expanded and to have lower generation probabilities than equally common non-associated chains. A later genetic analysis reported fewer N-insertions in productive TCRs among donors in an Asian-associated ancestry cluster than the roughly 720-donor mean. Some IMGT-functional V segments, including TRBV6-2 and TRBV6-3, could not be told apart with the 87-base-pair reads, so those segments were excluded. The cohort was sequenced for TCR beta chains only, and without alpha or paired-chain data the features that could be detected were limited. A later analysis found that TCR association rates varied across HLA loci, with DRB1 alleles showing the most associated TCRs and HLA-C alleles the fewest. Roughly uniform sequencing depth across donors was assumed in presence/absence analyses, although this assumption may not hold. Several of the top co-occurrence clusters appeared to be linked to parvovirus B19, influenza, CMV and Epstein-Barr virus, according to a later analysis. Broadly in line with IMGT annotations, most TCR beta V segments showed up in productive rearrangements about 90% or about 30% of the time in an earlier analysis of 450 to 750 of the donors. A further reported finding was that TCR beta sequences accurately predicted the HLA-A and HLA-B alleles for most subjects in the first cohort. The study listed 150 to 200 TCR beta chains as associated with cytomegalovirus. At a false discovery rate of 0.05, a later analysis linked 16,000 or so TCR beta sequences to specific HLA alleles. A later genetic analysis associated a missense DCLRE1C variant with V-gene and J-gene trimming of TCR beta chains, and an independent cohort replicated the association. Because HLA typing was unavailable for some donors at each locus, only the typed subset was used in association tests. Most TCR sequences were observed very rarely across donors, whereas some public TCRs were present in many individuals. Because counts were too low, roughly 16 rarely observed V segments, including chromosome 9 orphons, were excluded from the earlier analysis of 587 of the donors. When HLA alleles, especially DR and DQ, strongly co-occurred, attributing TCR associations to individual alleles was difficult. CMV serostatus was the only immune exposure information available for the cohort. The authors suggested that the approach could potentially be extended to other disease states and immunological phenotypes. According to a later analysis, most CMV-associated TCR beta chains appeared to be HLA-restricted, and the HLA associations seemed to be driven largely by CMV exposure. A cluster of highly shared sequence variants was judged likely to represent a technical artifact of the sequencing pipeline. Cytomegalovirus status was reported to be diagnosed by the classifier with high specificity and sensitivity in both the original and validation cohorts. Correlated functional status among segregating V segments might reflect linkage disequilibrium, but an unknown experimental factor could not be ruled out.

Libraries were prepared through the immunoSEQ multiplex PCR assay. A mixture of 60 forward primers for TCR Vbeta segments and 13 reverse primers for TCR Jbeta segments was used in the multiplex PCR. The CDR3 region of rearranged TCR beta genes was amplified from genomic DNA by a multiplex PCR assay. The Illumina HiSeq System was used to sequence the amplified TCR beta libraries as 87-base-pair reads. As for the authors' bioinformatics: A later analysis counted approximately 74 million unique TCR beta chains across the approximately 700 repertoires, and some 11 million of these chains were shared by at least two donors. Raw reads were error-corrected and collapsed into unique sequences by a nearest-neighbor algorithm in which closely related sequences were merged to remove PCR and sequencing errors. CDR3 sequences were aligned to IMGT reference sequences to assign V, D and J gene segments. Each retained sequence needed at least a six-nucleotide match to both a V gene segment and a J gene segment. A rearrangement counted as productive if the CDR3 had no stop codons and remained in frame with V and J, and every other rearrangement counted as non-productive. Following IMGT convention, CDR3 was defined as the stretch from the second conserved V-encoded cysteine to the conserved J-encoded phenylalanine. The earlier analysis of approximately 500 of the donors excluded sequences that lacked an unambiguous match to a single V gene segment. In an earlier analysis of roughly 600 of the donors, a V segment was called functional when productive rearrangements were above 56.7%, and segregating when the standard deviation between donors exceeded 5%. To diagnose cytomegalovirus status from the catalog of TCR beta chain sequences, a statistical classification framework was built. In a later analysis, TCR nucleotide sequences were compared against IMGT/GENE-DB human TR gene sequences so that V and J genes could be assigned. The TCRdist pipeline was used in a later analysis to assign CDR3 sequences and most-parsimonious VDJ recombination scenarios. In a later analysis, every TCR beta chain was defined by the combination of its CDR3 amino acid sequence and its V-gene family, and reads without a unique V-gene family were dropped. As a way to deal with suspected cross-contamination and a sequencing artifact, a later analysis dropped 500 to 700 nucleotide sequences that were highly shared and had low generation probability. In a later analysis, a clonal expansion index was calculated for each public chain from normalized within-repertoire ranks of inferred template counts. A later analysis computed generation probabilities with a VDJ recombination model fitted to out-of-frame rearrangements, and checked the results against IGoR. In a later analysis, TCR-TCR, TCR-HLA and TCR-CMV co-occurrence was scored with hypergeometric tests, and a repertoire-size bias correction was applied to TCR pairs. In a later analysis, false discovery rates were estimated by permuting HLA or CMV assignments 20 times. In a later analysis, co-occurring TCRs were grouped using DBSCAN, with TCRdist sequence similarity added in when clustering inside HLA-allele-positive subsets. Co-occurrence clustering excluded repertoires with fewer than 30,000 or more than 120,000 public chains, plus five with anomalous nucleotide sharing. In TCRdb, the immuneACCESS table is reduced to in-frame sequences with V and J assigned. These tables do not hold every clone; where another copy was compared, an unresolved V gene accounts for under half, and the others remain unexplained. V and J calls and clone size follow that table, whereas D and trimming were derived from the DNA. The sample contains more than 55,000 clones, 75% to 85% of them found a single time. Jointly, the top ten make up more than 1.5% of the sample.

The CDR3 goes from the cysteine to the phenylalanine over 13 residues. Kept here is only the CDR3 DNA, which spans 39 bases and is read in frame from base 1. Cut back by 5 bases and 4 bases, the V and J ends lie 11 bases apart. As encoded in the germline V gene, CDR1 is MNHEY while CDR2 is SVGAGI. In total, approximately 690 healthy bone marrow donors made up the cohort. At the time of sampling, every cohort member was nominally healthy, though immune exposures that went unrecorded were likely present. Of the roughly 620 cohort members, around 290 had positive CMV serostatus and about 360 had negative CMV serostatus, and CMV serostatus was not recorded for the donor. Every donor gave a peripheral blood sample, and the peripheral blood mononuclear cells from that sample were used for TCR beta sequencing. The Qiagen DNeasy Blood Extraction Kit was used to extract genomic DNA from the blood cell samples.

Of note for this clone: Its recognized antigen is unknown. Per-base quality was not reported, and no clone a single base away is much larger than it.

The receptor was isolated from a human donor in good health. The V and J genes are TRBV6-5 and TRBJ1-2, and TRBD1 may be the D gene, going by 6 matching bases. The sample comprised PBMCs. CDR3 region: CASSLDRSYGYTF. The DNA sequence is given as TGTGCCAGCAGTCTTGACAGGTCCTATGGCTACACCTTC.